This record concerns one TCR beta chain sequence. This sample was taken from a study of blood T cell repertoires in COVID-19. TCRdb's table, derived via immunoSEQ multiplex PCR, lists solely in-frame clones and lacks some. The sample has hundreds of thousands of clones, over 80% seen once. Trimming removed 0 bases at V and 2 bases at J, with 9 bases between. The CDR3 contains 15 residues. The V gene's germline CDR1 is KGHSH and CDR2 LQKENI. This chain uses TRBV18 with TRBJ2-3; D may be TRBD1 (6 bases). Specimen: PBMCs or T cells enriched from blood (not recorded which). The sequence came from a young woman who had recovered from COVID-19. The CDR3 nucleotides are TGTGCCAGCTCACCACCGGGACAAAACACAGATACGCAGTATTTT. This codes for CASSPPGQNTDTQYF.